This T cell receptor beta chain emerged from a study of cytomegalovirus exposure and HLA in healthy donors. Whole-study results and caveats: Available immune exposure information covered CMV serostatus only.

The donors comprised healthy bone marrow donors. Germline V gives CDR1 SGHRS, CDR2 YFSETQ. The ends lost 3 bases at V and 0 bases at J; junction bases unmatched: 19. The CDR3 has 22 residues. This PCR relied on a set of 60 Vbeta primers and 13 Jbeta primers. TCRdb's copy holds only in-frame clones and misses some; the assay was immunoSEQ multiplex PCR. Of about 170,000 clones in the sample, roughly 72% are singletons; the top ten hold under 2.5%. Points on this clone: Its antigen is currently unknown.

Sample: PBMCs. This chain links TRBV5-1 with TRBJ2-1; the match to TRBD2 covers 12 bases. The receptor comes from a woman aged 25 to 45 in good health and CMV-seropositive. The CDR3 nucleotides read TGCGCCAGCAGCTCCGACCGATCTCTAGCGGGGGGGCTCAGAAGCTCCTACAATGAGCAGTTCTTC. This gives the protein CASSSDRSLAGGLRSSYNEQFF. Filled out from reference TRBV5-1 and TRBJ2-1, the complete variable domain reads KAGVTQTPRYLIKTRGQQVTLSCSPISGHRSVSWYQQTPGQGLQFLFEYFSETQRNKGNFPGRFSGRQFSNSRSEMNVSTLELGDSALYLCASSSDRSLAGGLRSSYNEQFFGPGTRLTVL.